These 21 T cell receptor beta chains were sequenced from one sample in a study of graft-versus-host responses after intestinal transplantation. Using immunoSEQ multiplex PCR, the repertoire was profiled, and TCRdb retains in-frame clones only, with some absent. The profile shows about 90,000 clones, around 80% of them singletons. The antigens of these receptors remain unknown. Material: unstimulated CD4+ T cells sorted from spleen or lymph node cells, obtained before intestinal transplant. The receptor source for this set is a human donor who received an intestinal transplant.

The chain recombines TRBV9 with TRBJ2-7; D might be TRBD2 (6 bases). CDR1 is SGDLS and CDR2 is YYNGEE in the germline V gene. This CDR3 region has 13 residues. V was pared by 3 bases and J by 3 bases, with 10 bases between. CDR3 in DNA: TGTGCCAGCAGCGCCCTGGGGGGCTACGAGCAGTACTTC. It encodes CASSALGGYEQYF.

This chain links TRBV28 with TRBJ2-5, with 7 bases identical to TRBD2. The CDR3 is made up of 16 amino acids. Germline CDR1 MDHEN, CDR2 SYDVKM. The trim removed 6 bases at V and 5 bases at J, leaving 15 bases unmatched. The CDR3 bases are TGTGCCAGCAGCTTCGGCAGATCAGCGGGAACGGAGACCCAGTACTTC. It encodes CASSFGRSAGTETQYF.

J is TRBJ1-5 and V is TRBV28; 8 nucleotides line up with TRBD1. V shed 6 bases and J 5 bases; nucleotides not matched to a gene: 6. The germline CDR1 and CDR2 sequences are MDHEN and SYDVKM. CDR3 length: 14 amino acids. This CDR3 is CASSSGQGHQPQHF. CDR3 bases: TGTGCCAGCAGCTCCGGACAGGGACATCAGCCCCAGCATTTT.

This chain links TRBV5-6 with TRBJ2-3; 7 bases agree with TRBD1. CDR3 length: 13 amino acids. V was pared by 5 bases and J by 4 bases, with 4 bases of the junction left unmatched. Per germline, CDR1 SGHDT and CDR2 YYEEEE. The CDR3 DNA follows: TGTGCCAGCAGGCAGACAGGGTCAGATACGCAGTATTTT. It encodes CASRQTGSDTQYF.

This chain uses TRBV2 with TRBJ2-6; 9 nucleotides line up with TRBD1. CDR1 and CDR2 (germline): SNHLY, FYNNEI. V shed 5 bases and J 5 bases; nucleotides not matched to a gene: 4. The CDR3 covers 15 residues. The CDR3 loop is CASSTDRGRANVLTF. DNA for the CDR3: TGTGCCAGCAGTACGGACAGGGGCCGGGCCAACGTCCTGACTTTC.

This chain joins TRBV6-1 and TRBJ1-4, with TRBD1 matching over 9 bases. Germline V lookup: CDR1 MNHNS, CDR2 SASEGT. Trimming at V came to 4 bases and at J to 3 bases, leaving 3 bases not matched to a gene. The CDR3 has 15 residues. The chain's CDR3 is CASSARTGANEKLFF. The CDR3 DNA reads TGTGCCAGCAGTGCCAGGACAGGGGCTAATGAAAAACTGTTTTTT.

This clone was counted once. The CDR3 is CASSLSDRSIEAFF. CDR3 coding DNA: TGCGCCAGCAGCTTGAGTGACAGGTCAATCGAAGCTTTCTTT. This sequence joins TRBV5-1 and TRBJ1-1; a possible D gene is TRBD1 (6 bases). The germline V gene encodes CDR1 SGHRS and CDR2 YFSETQ. The V gene lost 1 base and the J gene lost 8 bases, with 15 bases spanning the gap. The CDR3 consists of 14 residues.

The rearrangement joins TRBV6-1 to TRBJ2-7, with 15 bases lining up with TRBD2. With V trimmed by 4 bases and J by 6 bases, 4 bases remained unmatched. This CDR3 region has 15 residues. Germline-derived CDR1 and CDR2 are MNHNS and SASEGT. The DNA of the CDR3 is TGTGCCAGCAGTGGGGGACTAGCGGGGGGTAGCGAGCAGTACTTC. It specifies CASSGGLAGGSEQYF.

The genes are TRBV5-1 and TRBJ2-2, with D maybe TRBD1 (6 bases). Per the germline V gene, CDR1 is SGHRS and CDR2 is YFSETQ. CDR3 length equals 14 residues. V was cut by 3 bases and J by 5 bases, with 11 bases left in between. The CDR3 nucleotides read TGCGCCAGCAGCTCGGAACAGGGAACCGGGGAGCTGTTTTTT. Translating it yields CASSSEQGTGELFF.

This clone was detected once. The chain carries TRBV28 and TRBJ1-1, with TRBD1 identical over 11 bases. The J segment lost 6 bases and the V segment lost 6 bases, leaving 6 bases of the junction unmatched. Germline loops: CDR1 MDHEN, CDR2 SYDVKM. The CDR3 covers 14 residues. The chain's CDR3 is CASRGTGGISEAFF. The DNA of the CDR3 is TGTGCCAGCAGGGGGACAGGGGGAATCTCTGAAGCTTTCTTT.

The V and J genes are TRBV5-1 and TRBJ2-5, with D perhaps TRBD2 (7 bases). Trimming pared 1 base from V and 1 base from J, leaving 11 bases between. Germline values: CDR1 SGHRS, CDR2 YFSETQ. The CDR3 sequence is 15 residues long. The CDR3 sequence: CASSLLRGAQETQYF. The CDR3 nucleotides read TGCGCCAGCAGCTTGCTTCGGGGGGCCCAAGAGACCCAGTACTTC. The full variable domain, rest sourced from reference TRBV5-1 and TRBJ2-5, is KAGVTQTPRYLIKTRGQQVTLSCSPISGHRSVSWYQQTPGQGLQFLFEYFSETQRNKGNFPGRFSGRQFSNSRSEMNVSTLELGDSALYLCASSLLRGAQETQYFGPGTRLLVL.

This clone appeared a few times. The chain's CDR3 is CASRPRDRLGNTIYF. The CDR3 DNA sequence: TGTGCCAGCAGGCCCCGGGACAGACTTGGAAACACCATATATTTT. The chain has TRBV28 and TRBJ1-3; 7 nucleotides match TRBD1. Looked up from germline, CDR1 is MDHEN and CDR2 is SYDVKM. The CDR3 covers 15 residues. The V and J ends lost 6 bases and 3 bases, in that order; junction bases with no gene match: 8.

The table lists this clone with a count of one. J is TRBJ2-7 and V is TRBV28, with TRBD1 as a possible D gene (5 bases). Germline values: CDR1 MDHEN, CDR2 SYDVKM. V was clipped by 6 bases and J by 9 bases, with 12 bases between them. CDR3 length: 11 residues. The CDR3 loop reads CASSLGHSQYF. In DNA form, the CDR3 reads TGTGCCAGCAGCTTAGGACACTCGCAGTACTTC.

This clone is a singleton in its sample. The chain uses TRBV27 and TRBJ2-2, with D hard to call. With 4 bases removed from V and 8 bases from J, the gap between germline ends came to 11 bases. CDR1 is MNHEY, CDR2 SMNVEV, per germline (reference sequence). This CDR3 has 13 amino acids. The CDR3 coding sequence is TGTGCCAGCAGTTCCCGTCTACAGGGGGAGCTGTTTTTT. Translated, it gives CASSSRLQGELFF.

V gene TRBV30 combines with J gene TRBJ2-5; 11 bases are shared with TRBD2. This CDR3 spans 14 amino acids. J gave up 5 bases and V 3 bases, and 5 bases lay outside the gene matches. Germline V gene sequence: CDR1 GTSNPN, CDR2 SVGIG (reference sequence). CDR3 nucleotide sequence: TGTGCCTGGAGGCTAGCGGGGGGCCGGGAGACCCAGTACTTC. Translated: CAWRLAGGRETQYF. The complete variable domain, with remaining parts taken from reference TRBV30 and TRBJ2-5, reads SQTIHQWPATLVQPVGSPLSLECTVEGTSNPNLYWYRQAAGRGLQLLFYSVGIGQISSEVPQNLSASRPQDRQFILSSKKLLLSDSGFYLCAWRLAGGRETQYFGPGTRLLVL.

V and J are TRBV2 and TRBJ2-3, with D possibly TRBD1 on 6 matching bases. The CDR3 spans 14 residues. V was clipped by 7 bases and J by 4 bases, with 15 bases between them. Germline assignment: CDR1 SNHLY and CDR2 FYNNEI. The CDR3, as DNA: TGTGCCAGCACGAGGGACATTCTCTCAGATACGCAGTATTTT. Protein: CASTRDILSDTQYF.

The gene calls are TRBV18 and TRBJ2-2; D may be TRBD1 (6 bases). V was shortened by 1 base and J by 2 bases, with 11 bases between the two germline ends. Germline V CDR1 and CDR2: KGHSH, LQKENI. The CDR3 has 16 residues. CDR3 loop: CASSPQRTDNTGELFF. The CDR3 DNA follows: TGTGCCAGCTCACCACAAAGGACAGACAACACCGGGGAGCTGTTTTTT.

This chain links TRBV4-2 with TRBJ1-1; possibly TRBD1 for D (6 bases). The CDR3 consists of 16 residues. Trimming took off 4 bases at V and 3 bases at J, with 18 bases between the two ends. Germline V CDR1 and CDR2: LGHNA, YNFKEQ. The CDR3 is CASSPGIGGRYTEAFF. The CDR3 nucleotides read TGTGCCAGCAGCCCCGGAATCGGGGGGCGGTACACTGAAGCTTTCTTT.

The V and J genes are TRBV7-9 and TRBJ2-3, with 7 bases lining up with TRBD2. Looked up from germline, CDR1 is SEHNR and CDR2 is FQNEAQ (reference sequence). After removal of 1 base from V and 2 bases from J, the junction contained 6 bases not matched to a gene. This CDR3 comprises 16 residues. The CDR3 is CASSLGGGSYTDTQYF. CDR3 nucleotide sequence: TGTGCCAGCAGCTTAGGGGGCGGGAGTTACACAGATACGCAGTATTTT.

This clone was counted only a few times. V is TRBV5-1 and J is TRBJ1-2; D uncertain. The CDR3 loop spans 13 amino acids. V was trimmed by 2 bases and J by 2 bases, leaving 7 bases between them. Germline V gene sequence: CDR1 SGHRS, CDR2 YFSETQ. The CDR3, as DNA: TGCGCCAGCAGCTTTTCTCTAAACTATGGCTACACCTTC. This codes for CASSFSLNYGYTF.

CDR3 sequence (DNA): TGTGCCAGCAGCTTAACCGGGAGGAATCAGCCCCAGCATTTT. This gives the protein CASSLTGRNQPQHF. This rearrangement joins TRBV5-6 to TRBJ1-5; D gene unclear. CDR3 length: 14 residues. The germline V and J ends were trimmed by 2 bases and 4 bases, with 10 bases remaining between them. The germline gives CDR1 SGHDT, CDR2 YYEEEE. The variable domain in full, completed from reference TRBV5-6 and TRBJ1-5, reads DAGVTQSPTHLIKTRGQQVTLRCSPKSGHDTVSWYQQALGQGPQFIFQYYEEEERQRGNFPDRFSGHQFPNYSSELNVNALLLGDSALYLCASSLTGRNQPQHFGDGTRLSIL.